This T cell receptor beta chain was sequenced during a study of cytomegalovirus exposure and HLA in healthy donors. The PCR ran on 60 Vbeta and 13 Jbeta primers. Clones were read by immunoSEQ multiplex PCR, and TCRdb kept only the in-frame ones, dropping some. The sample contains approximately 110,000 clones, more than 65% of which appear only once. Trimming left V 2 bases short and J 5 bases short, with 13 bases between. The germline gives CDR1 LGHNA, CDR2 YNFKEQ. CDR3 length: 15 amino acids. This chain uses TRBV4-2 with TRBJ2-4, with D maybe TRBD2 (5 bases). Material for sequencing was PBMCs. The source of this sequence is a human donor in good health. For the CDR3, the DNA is TGTGCCAGCAGCCAACAGACACGGACTCAAAACATTCAGTACTTC. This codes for CASSQQTRTQNIQYF.